This entry lists 27 T cell receptor beta chains sequenced from one sample in a study of T cell responses to AZD1222 COVID-19 vaccine. TCRdb's table, derived via immunoSEQ multiplex PCR, lists solely in-frame clones and lacks some. The table shows about 180,000 clones, with 85% to 95% occurring only once. The sample consisted of peripheral blood, taken 28 days after the second AZD1222 dose. Every receptor here comes from an adult who received the AZD1222 COVID-19 vaccine.

The gene calls are TRBV19 and TRBJ1-2; D remains unclear. CDR1 LNHDA and CDR2 SQIVND come from the germline V gene (reference sequence). The CDR3 totals 13 residues. V was pared by 9 bases and J by 3 bases, with 14 bases between. CDR3 coding DNA: TGTGCCAGCCGGATCGACAAGGACTATGGCTACACCTTC. Residues: CASRIDKDYGYTF.

This clone was found once. The chain joins TRBV7-3 to TRBJ2-1; D gene unclear. V dropped 3 bases and J dropped 9 bases, with 9 bases sitting between them. The germline V gene has CDR1 SGHTA and CDR2 FQGTGA. This CDR3 region has 12 residues. The CDR3, as DNA: TGTGCCAGCAGCTTCCAGACCGGTGAGCAGTTCTTC. Translating gives CASSFQTGEQFF.

The chain recombines TRBV29-1 with TRBJ2-3; TRBD2 agrees at 9 bases. The trim removed 7 bases at V and 6 bases at J, leaving 14 bases unmatched. Per germline, CDR1 SQVTM and CDR2 ANQGSEA. The CDR3 is 15 amino acids. The CDR3 sequence is CSAPRSGGFGDTQYF. CDR3 nucleotide sequence: TGCAGCGCCCCTCGTAGCGGGGGCTTTGGGGATACGCAGTATTTT.

V and J are TRBV14 and TRBJ2-7, with a tentative D call TRBD2 (5 bases). Looked up from germline, CDR1 is SGHDN and CDR2 is FVKESK. CDR3 length: 14 amino acids. Deletions cut 1 base from V and 4 bases from J, with 11 bases between. CDR3: CASSQADFTYEQYF. CDR3 nucleotides: TGTGCCAGCAGCCAAGCGGACTTTACATACGAGCAGTACTTC.

The chain links TRBV19 to TRBJ1-5, with a tentative D call TRBD1 (6 bases). CDR3 size: 17 residues. The ends were cut back, 7 bases at V and 0 bases at J, with 19 bases in the middle. Germline CDR1 and CDR2: LNHDA and SQIVND (reference sequence). CDR3 nucleotides: TGTGCCAGTACATCCACCCCCGGACAGCATAGCAATCAGCCCCAGCATTTT. Translating gives CASTSTPGQHSNQPQHF.

The chain couples TRBV20-1 to TRBJ2-7; 7 bases align to TRBD2. The CDR3 covers 10 residues. With V trimmed by 5 bases and J by 13 bases, 8 bases remained unmatched. Germline V gives CDR1 DFQATT, CDR2 SNEGSKA (reference sequence). CDR3: CSAGTGTIYF. The CDR3 DNA sequence: TGCAGTGCTGGAACCGGGACTATCTACTTC.

The chain links TRBV5-1 to TRBJ2-5; a weak D match, TRBD2 (5 bases). Germline assignment: CDR1 SGHRS and CDR2 YFSETQ. This CDR3 comprises 16 residues. Deletions cut 0 bases from V and 4 bases from J, with 16 bases between. Written as DNA, the CDR3 is TGCGCCAGCAGCTTGGTGCCTAGCAACAATGGAGAGACCCAGTACTTC. Protein: CASSLVPSNNGETQYF.

The chain links TRBV7-9 to TRBJ1-4; 8 bases align to TRBD1. V was clipped by 6 bases and J by 5 bases; unmatched bases: 8. This CDR3 is 15 amino acids long. The germline V gene has CDR1 SEHNR and CDR2 FQNEAQ (reference sequence). CDR3 coding DNA: TGTGCCAGCAGTTTGGGACAGGCCAGAAATGAAAAACTGTTTTTT. It encodes CASSLGQARNEKLFF.

This chain uses TRBV5-8 with TRBJ2-7, with TRBD2 matching over 11 bases. There are 15 residues in the CDR3. V gave up 4 bases and J gave up 7 bases; unmatched junction bases: 10. Germline lookup yields CDR1 SGHTS and CDR2 YDEGEE. CDR3 amino acids: CASSKLAGARPEQYF. The CDR3 nucleotides are TGTGCCAGCAGCAAACTAGCGGGGGCCCGACCGGAGCAGTACTTC.

The chain joins TRBV7-9 to TRBJ1-3, with a possible D match to TRBD1 (6 bases). Trimming pared 2 bases from V and 3 bases from J, leaving 11 bases between. Per germline, CDR1 SEHNR and CDR2 FQNEAQ (reference sequence). This CDR3 comprises 15 residues. Written as DNA, the CDR3 is TGTGCCAGCAGCTTAAGGGGGACGGGTGGAAACACCATATATTTT. It specifies CASSLRGTGGNTIYF.

This clone occurred once. V and J are TRBV7-2 and TRBJ2-7, with TRBD1 as a possible D gene (6 bases). Per the germline V gene, CDR1 is SGHTA and CDR2 is FQGNSA. Trimming left V 0 bases short and J 7 bases short, with 10 bases between. This CDR3 spans 13 amino acids. CDR3 sequence reads: CASSLAPGVEQYF. The CDR3 DNA sequence: TGTGCCAGCAGCTTAGCCCCAGGGGTTGAGCAGTACTTC.

This sequence joins TRBV27 and TRBJ1-1; 7 bases are a match to TRBD1. CDR1 MNHEY and CDR2 SMNVEV come from the germline V gene (reference sequence). The CDR3 contains 14 residues. With V trimmed by 5 bases and J by 4 bases, 7 bases remained unmatched. CDR3 nucleotide sequence: TGTGCCAGCAGTGCTAACAGGGGAGCCACTGAAGCTTTCTTT. Its translation: CASSANRGATEAFF.

V gene TRBV11-1 combines with J gene TRBJ2-7; TRBD1 matches 7 bases. This CDR3 region has 13 residues. V shed 6 bases and J 2 bases; nucleotides not matched to a gene: 4. Germline V CDR1 and CDR2: SGHAT, FQDESV (reference sequence). CDR3 nucleotide sequence: TGTGCCAGCAGGACCGACAGGGCCTACGAGCAGTACTTC. This encodes CASRTDRAYEQYF.

The V call is TRBV11-3, the J call TRBJ1-5; no definite D call. The V end lost 5 bases, the J end lost 9 bases, and 14 bases lay between the germline ends. The CDR3 spans 13 residues. The germline V gene has CDR1 SGHNT and CDR2 YENEEA. In DNA form, the CDR3 reads TGTGCCAGCAGCCGGACCTACGCGGGGCCCCAGCATTTT. Translation: CASSRTYAGPQHF. Variable domain in full (rest from reference TRBV11-3 and TRBJ1-5): EAGVVQSPRYKIIEKKQPVAFWCNPISGHNTLYWYLQNLGQGPELLIRYENEEAVDDSQLPKDRFSAERLKGVDSTLKIQPAELGDSAVYLCASSRTYAGPQHFGDGTRLSIL.

The rearrangement links TRBV14 to TRBJ1-4; 10 bases agree with TRBD1. The J segment lost 6 bases and the V segment lost 1 base, leaving 8 bases of the junction unmatched. Germline-derived CDR1 and CDR2 are SGHDN and FVKESK. The CDR3 contains 17 residues. The chain's CDR3 is CASSQAFRDRGDEKLFF. The CDR3 nucleotides are TGTGCCAGCAGCCAAGCTTTTAGGGACAGGGGAGATGAAAAACTGTTTTTT.

The chain recombines TRBV27 with TRBJ2-3; 9 nucleotides align to TRBD2. In germline, CDR1 is MNHEY, CDR2 SMNVEV (reference sequence). After removal of 5 bases from V and 0 bases from J, the junction contained 12 bases not matched to a gene. The CDR3 runs to 18 residues. The CDR3 loop is CASSPTPGLAGSTDTQYF. For the CDR3, the DNA is TGTGCCAGCAGTCCCACGCCGGGACTAGCAGGTAGCACAGATACGCAGTATTTT.

This rearrangement joins TRBV3-1 (or the pseudogene TRBV3-2) to TRBJ2-2; 8 bases are a match to TRBD2. CDR3 size: 15 residues. The V segment lost 5 bases and the J segment 6 bases; nucleotides outside the gene matches: 8. CDR1 is LGHDT, CDR2 YNNKEL, per germline (reference sequence). CDR3 sequence (DNA): TGTGCCAGCAGCATGGGACTAGATAACGCCGGGGAGCTGTTTTTT. Translating gives CASSMGLDNAGELFF.

The chain combines TRBV6-5 with TRBJ2-1; no definite D call. Germline-derived CDR1 and CDR2 are MNHEY and SVGAGI. Trimming removed 5 bases from V and 12 bases from J, with 11 bases in between. This CDR3 region has 11 residues. CDR3 protein: CASSLGRSQFF. The CDR3 DNA is TGTGCCAGCAGTCTAGGTCGCTCGCAGTTCTTC.

The chain is built from TRBV5-4 and TRBJ2-7; possible D gene TRBD1, 6 bases. The CDR3 has 14 amino acids. Trimming took 5 bases from V and 2 from J, leaving 14 bases between them. The germline V gene has CDR1 SGHNT and CDR2 YYREEE (reference sequence). In nucleotides, the CDR3 is TGTGCCAGCAGGCCCTTAGACAGGCCCTACGAGCAGTACTTC. It encodes CASRPLDRPYEQYF.

The chain combines TRBV15 with TRBJ1-1; 8 nucleotides match TRBD1. CDR3 size: 13 residues. Germline CDR1 is LNHNV and CDR2 is YYDKDF (reference sequence). The V gene end was trimmed by 5 bases and the J gene end by 4 bases; junction bases not matched to a gene: 3. The CDR3 bases are TGTGCCACCAGCCTCGACAGGGGCACTGAAGCTTTCTTT. Translated, it gives CATSLDRGTEAFF.

J is TRBJ1-1 and V is TRBV7-3, with D perhaps TRBD1 (5 bases). This CDR3 is 15 amino acids long. Trimming stripped 5 bases from V and 3 bases from J, with 16 bases between. The germline gives CDR1 SGHTA, CDR2 FQGTGA. CDR3 bases: TGTGCCAGCAGCCCCAACTTAGGCAGGGACACTGAAGCTTTCTTT. It yields the protein CASSPNLGRDTEAFF.

The V gene is TRBV3-1 (or the pseudogene TRBV3-2), the J gene TRBJ2-3, with unresolved D. The V and J ends lost 6 bases and 0 bases respectively, with 10 bases between them. Looked up from germline, CDR1 is LGHDT and CDR2 is YNNKEL (reference sequence). The length of the CDR3 is 14 residues. The CDR3: CASSPFPSTDTQYF. CDR3 sequence (DNA): TGTGCCAGCAGTCCCTTTCCTAGCACAGATACGCAGTATTTT.

The V and J genes are TRBV6-5 and TRBJ2-7; TRBD1 matches 7 bases. The CDR3 consists of 15 residues. CDR1 and CDR2 (germline): MNHEY, SVGAGI. The J segment lost 0 bases and the V segment lost 5 bases, leaving 7 bases of the junction unmatched. The CDR3 loop is CASSTRDRSSYEQYF. CDR3 DNA sequence: TGTGCCAGCAGTACCCGGGACAGAAGCTCCTACGAGCAGTACTTC.

The rearrangement uses TRBV6-5 and TRBJ1-1; a weak D match, TRBD1 (6 bases). The V gene lost 7 bases and the J gene lost 1 base, with 13 bases spanning the gap. From germline, CDR1 is MNHEY and CDR2 SVGAGI. There are 14 residues in the CDR3. Here the CDR3 reads CASTHRVPNTEAFF. The CDR3 DNA sequence: TGTGCCAGCACCCACAGGGTCCCGAACACTGAAGCTTTCTTT.

The chain links TRBV6-2 or TRBV6-3 to TRBJ1-5; TRBD1 matches at 7 bases. With 6 bases clipped from V and 7 bases from J, the junction kept 6 bases outside the gene matches. CDR3 length equals 13 residues. Germline V lookup: CDR1 MNHEY, CDR2 SVGEGT. The CDR3 nucleotides are TGTGCCAGCAGCCTAACAGGGGTCCAGCCCCAGCATTTT. It is translated as CASSLTGVQPQHF.

The rearrangement joins TRBV19 to TRBJ1-2, with D unresolved. Trimming shortened V by 3 bases and J by 4 bases, and 9 bases separated the two germline ends. CDR3 length equals 13 residues. Looked up from germline, CDR1 is LNHDA and CDR2 is SQIVND (reference sequence). The CDR3 DNA sequence: TGTGCCAGTAGTATGGGAGGAATCTATGGCTACACCTTC. It translates to CASSMGGIYGYTF. Full variable domain (outside the CDR3, taken from reference TRBV19 and TRBJ1-2): DGGITQSPKYLFRKEGQNVTLSCEQNLNHDAMYWYRQDPGQGLRLIYYSQIVNDFQKGDIAEGYSVSREKKESFPLTVTSAQKNPTAFYLCASSMGGIYGYTFGSGTRLTVV.

The chain links TRBV12-3 or TRBV12-4 to TRBJ2-1; unclear D gene. This CDR3 spans 12 amino acids. Trimming stripped 3 bases from V and 10 bases from J, with 10 bases between. CDR3 coding DNA: TGTGCCAGCAGTTTGACTGACGGCGAGCAGTTCTTC. Translated, it gives CASSLTDGEQFF.